The 24 T cell receptor beta chains given below trace back to one sample, sequenced in a study of human T cells and chemical hapten exposure. The time point here: patch test 2, 6 weeks after DPC sensitization. Treatment reported: therapeutic diphenylcyclopropenone sensitization with weekly scalp DPC. A single record per CDR3 protein comes from TCRdb applying MiXCR to the RACE reads. The data show 330,000 or so distinct CDR3 sequences, over 6% seen once. The sample was whole blood, taken in connection with sensitization to the hapten diphenylcyclopropenone (DPC). These receptor sequences come from a young woman with alopecia areata. Some clones in this sample may be carry-over from other donors' samples.

Comments on this clonotype: This could be a read error, since a much larger clone is one nucleotide away. The V gene is TRBV6-2 or TRBV6-3, the J gene TRBJ2-3, with TRBD2 matching 12 bases. This CDR3 comprises 16 residues. The V gene's germline CDR1 is MNHEY and CDR2 SVGEGT. V shed 6 bases and J 4 bases; nucleotides not matched to a gene: 8. As DNA, the CDR3 is TGTGCCAGCAGCTCTATTTGGACTAGCGGGGCAGATACGCAGTATTTT. It codes for CASSSIWTSGADTQYF.

This clonotype has only a few counts. This rearrangement joins TRBV29-1 to TRBJ2-5, with D possibly matching TRBD1 (6 bases). CDR1 and CDR2 from the germline V gene are SQVTM and ANQGSEA. CDR3 size: 14 residues. The V end lost 1 base, the J end lost 0 bases, and 9 bases lay between the germline ends. The chain's CDR3 is CSVEGGRYQETQYF. The CDR3 nucleotides are TGCAGCGTTGAAGGGGGGCGCTACCAAGAGACCCAGTACTTC. Full variable domain (outside the CDR3, taken from reference TRBV29-1 and TRBJ2-5): SAVISQKPSRDICQRGTSLTIQCQVDSQVTMMFWYRQQPGQSLTLIATANQGSEATYESGFVIDKFPISRPNLTFSTLTVSNMSPEDSSIYLCSVEGGRYQETQYFGPGTRLLVL.

This clonotype appeared a few times. The rearrangement joins TRBV12-3 or TRBV12-4 to TRBJ2-3; perhaps TRBD2 as D (7 bases). The CDR3 consists of 12 residues. V was cut by 8 bases and J by 3 bases, with 9 bases left in between. CDR3 sequence (DNA): TGTGCCAGCGGGGGGGCTACAGATACGCAGTATTTT. Protein: CASGGATDTQYF.

The table lists this clonotype with a few counts. One end of the junction does not line up with germline, which may come from a read error. The rearrangement links TRBV4-3 to TRBJ2-7; weak D call: TRBD1 (5 bases). CDR1 and CDR2 (germline): LGHNA, YSLEER. CDR3 length: 14 amino acids. The chain's CDR3 is CASSRTRLDISIIF. The CDR3 nucleotides read TGCGCCAGCAGCCGAACCCGCTTGGACATCTCGATCATTTTC.

This sequence joins TRBV5-4 and TRBJ1-1; tentatively, D is TRBD1 (6 bases). Looked up from germline, CDR1 is SGHNT and CDR2 is YYREEE (reference sequence). This CDR3 region has 14 residues. V shed 7 bases and J shed 3 bases, with 16 bases lying between them. The CDR3 spells CASSDGGGYTEAFF. Written as DNA, the CDR3 is TGTGCCAGCTCGGACGGAGGGGGTTACACTGAAGCTTTCTTT. Drawing the rest from reference TRBV5-4 and TRBJ1-1, the complete variable domain is ETGVTQSPTHLIKTRGQQVTLRCSSQSGHNTVSWYQQALGQGPQFIFQYYREEENGRGNFPPRFSGLQFPNYSSELNVNALELDDSALYLCASSDGGGYTEAFFGQGTRLTVV.

This chain connects TRBV5-8 to TRBJ2-1, with D unresolved. The germline CDR1 and CDR2 sequences are SGHTS and YDEGEE. This CDR3 comprises 11 residues. V gave up 1 base and J gave up 12 bases, with 8 bases separating them. The CDR3 DNA reads TGTGCCAGCAGCTTGTACGGTGCGCAGTTCTTC. The encoded protein is CASSLYGAQFF.

This chain uses TRBV3-1 with TRBJ1-1; D not certain. CDR3 size: 13 residues. Trimming cost V 7 bases and J 7 bases, with 16 bases left between them. CDR1 is LGHDT, CDR2 YNNKEL, per germline (reference sequence). The CDR3 here is CASTLFRDGEAFF. In DNA form, the CDR3 reads TGTGCCAGCACCCTATTCCGTGACGGTGAAGCTTTCTTT.

V usage is TRBV20-1 and J usage is TRBJ2-3; D uncertain. This CDR3 spans 16 amino acids. Germline values: CDR1 DFQATT, CDR2 SNEGSKA (reference sequence). V was clipped by 5 bases and J by 2 bases, with 20 bases between them. The chain's CDR3 is CSAVLLGALDTDTQYF. The CDR3, as DNA: TGCAGTGCTGTCCTCCTTGGCGCCCTTGACACAGATACGCAGTATTTT.

This clonotype was seen at least ten times. The gene calls are TRBV6-2 or TRBV6-3 and TRBJ1-6; no clear D gene. Looked up from germline, CDR1 is MNHEY and CDR2 is SVGEGT. V gave up 0 bases and J gave up 0 bases, with 12 bases separating them. The CDR3 runs to 18 residues. CDR3 sequence: CASSYSQDKSSYNSPLHF. The CDR3 coding sequence is TGTGCCAGCAGTTACTCGCAGGATAAGAGCTCCTATAATTCACCCCTCCACTTT.

This clonotype was seen only a few times. This chain joins TRBV7-9 and TRBJ2-3; TRBD1 might be the D (6 bases). The CDR3 length is 12 residues. Germline assignment: CDR1 SEHNR and CDR2 FQNEAQ (reference sequence). The V end was cut by 8 bases, the J end by 3 bases, with 9 bases between. The CDR3 coding sequence is TGTGCCAGCTTCAGGGGAACAGATACGCAGTATTTT. Protein product: CASFRGTDTQYF.

This clonotype was found many times. The chain joins TRBV28 to TRBJ2-3, with 7 nucleotides matching TRBD1. The CDR3 consists of 13 residues. Germline V gives CDR1 MDHEN, CDR2 SYDVKM. V shed 6 bases and J 4 bases; nucleotides not matched to a gene: 4. CDR3 DNA sequence: TGTGCCAGCAGCCTGGGACAGCCAGATACGCAGTATTTT. It translates to CASSLGQPDTQYF. The full variable domain, with the rest looked up from reference TRBV28 and TRBJ2-3, is DVKVTQSSRYLVKRTGEKVFLECVQDMDHENMFWYRQDPGLGLRLIYFSYDVKMKEKGDIPEGYSVSREKKERFSLILESASTNQTSMYLCASSLGQPDTQYFGPGTRLTVL.

Only a few counts were recorded for this clonotype. The V and J genes are TRBV7-2 and TRBJ1-5; 9 bases agree with TRBD1. Germline V gene data show CDR1 as SGHTA and CDR2 as FQGNSA. The CDR3 is 15 residues long. V trimming: 2 bases; J trimming: 7 bases; junction bases outside the gene matches: 6. CDR3 amino acids: CASSLFTGGEQPQHF. CDR3 nucleotide sequence: TGTGCCAGCAGCTTATTTACAGGGGGCGAACAGCCCCAGCATTTT.

Many counts were recorded for this clonotype. This chain joins TRBV7-2 and TRBJ1-6; D is undetermined. CDR1 is SGHTA and CDR2 is FQGNSA in the germline V gene. The CDR3 runs 16 residues. Trimming removed 0 bases at V and 13 bases at J, with 19 bases between. CDR3 amino acids: CASSLAGRAGFYPLHF. The DNA for the CDR3 is TGTGCCAGCAGCTTAGCGGGGAGAGCCGGTTTTTACCCCCTCCACTTT.

This clonotype showed up just a few times. The chain recombines TRBV7-2 with TRBJ1-4; D gene uncertain. CDR1 and CDR2 (germline): SGHTA, FQGNSA. CDR3 length: 15 amino acids. Trimming stripped 1 base from V and 4 bases from J, with 10 bases between. This chain's CDR3 is CASSLVGNYNEKLFF. As DNA, the CDR3 is TGTGCCAGCAGCTTAGTGGGGAACTATAATGAAAAACTGTTTTTT.

The rearrangement links TRBV18 to TRBJ1-2, with D hard to call. CDR1 KGHSH and CDR2 LQKENI come from the germline V gene. The CDR3 extends over 15 amino acids. Trimming cost V 3 bases and J 3 bases, with 14 bases left between them. The CDR3 reads CASSPFRGRDYGYTF. The DNA for the CDR3 is TGTGCCAGCTCACCTTTCAGAGGGCGAGACTATGGCTACACCTTC.

This clonotype occurred a few times. The chain employs TRBV6-5 and TRBJ2-7; possibly TRBD1 for D (6 bases). V lost 5 bases and J lost 6, with 17 bases in between. The CDR3 consists of 14 residues. Germline V CDR1 and CDR2: MNHEY, SVGAGI. CDR3 loop: CASSRSTGWAEQYF. The CDR3 DNA reads TGTGCCAGCAGTAGAAGCACAGGGTGGGCCGAGCAGTACTTC.

This clonotype came up a few times. V and J are TRBV2 and TRBJ2-4, with D perhaps TRBD2 (6 bases). Trimming cost V 10 bases and J 0 bases, with 16 bases left between them. CDR3 length equals 15 residues. Per germline, CDR1 SNHLY and CDR2 FYNNEI. CDR3 sequence (DNA): TGTGCCACCCTCGGAGGGACTGGAGCCAAAAACATTCAGTACTTC. Translating it yields CATLGGTGAKNIQYF. Full variable domain (remainder filled in from reference TRBV2 and TRBJ2-4): EPEVTQTPSHQVTQMGQEVILRCVPISNHLYFYWYRQILGQKVEFLVSFYNNEISEKSEIFDDQFSVERPDGSNFTLKIRSTKLEDSAMYFCATLGGTGAKNIQYFGAGTRLSVL.

This clonotype was picked up many times. V is TRBV7-2 and J is TRBJ1-4; D is unclear. The CDR3 is made up of 18 amino acids. The V gene lost 7 bases and the J gene lost 4 bases, with 25 bases spanning the gap. Germline CDR1 is SGHTA and CDR2 is FQGNSA. DNA for the CDR3: TGTGCCAGCACCCTTAGTATTTCCCTCGGCACCCTTAATGAAAAACTGTTTTTT. Its translation: CASTLSISLGTLNEKLFF.

In its sample, this clonotype was seen many times. V is TRBV15 and J is TRBJ1-5; a weak D match, TRBD1 (5 bases). The germline V gene encodes CDR1 LNHNV and CDR2 YYDKDF (reference sequence). The CDR3 is 17 amino acids. V was clipped by 6 bases and J by 0 bases, with 18 bases between them. CDR3 in amino acids: CATSQNQGGGSNQPQHF. The CDR3 DNA follows: TGTGCCACCAGTCAAAATCAGGGAGGAGGTAGCAATCAGCCCCAGCATTTT. Filled out from reference TRBV15 and TRBJ1-5, the complete variable domain reads DAMVIQNPRYQVTQFGKPVTLSCSQTLNHNVMYWYQQKSSQAPKLLFHYYDKDFNNEADTPDNFQSRRPNTSFCFLDIRSPGLGDTAMYLCATSQNQGGGSNQPQHFGDGTRLSIL.

At least ten counts were recorded for this clonotype. This chain joins TRBV12-3 or TRBV12-4 and TRBJ1-4, with 7 bases aligning to TRBD1. After removal of 6 bases from V and 8 bases from J, the junction contained 9 bases not matched to a gene. The CDR3 loop spans 14 amino acids. The DNA for the CDR3 is TGTGCCAGCAGCCCCGGACAGGTCGAGGAAAAACTGTTTTTT. Protein product: CASSPGQVEEKLFF.

This clonotype was seen ten or more times. The V call is TRBV28, the J call TRBJ2-1; the D gene is possibly TRBD1 (6 bases). Germline V gene sequence: CDR1 MDHEN, CDR2 SYDVKM. The CDR3 has 14 amino acids. Between the trimmed V and J ends, which lost 7 bases and 5 bases, there was a span of 15 bases. The CDR3 spells CASTLAGTNNEQFF. Written as DNA, the CDR3 is TGTGCCAGCACCCTCGCCGGGACAAACAATGAGCAGTTCTTC.

This clonotype turned up a few times. V and J are TRBV7-2 and TRBJ2-1; TRBD2 might be the D (6 bases). The V gene's germline CDR1 is SGHTA and CDR2 FQGNSA. The CDR3 spans 13 residues. Trimming removed 5 bases at V and 8 bases at J, with 13 bases between. The CDR3: CASSTVREDEQFF. CDR3 sequence (DNA): TGTGCCAGCAGCACGGTGAGGGAGGATGAGCAGTTCTTC.

The CDR3 nucleotides are TGTGCCAGCAGTGCCGGACAGCTTACTCGTGGAGCTTTCTTT. This translates into CASSAGQLTRGAFF. The V gene is TRBV28, the J gene TRBJ1-1, with D possibly being TRBD1 (6 bases). V lost 5 bases and J lost 10, with 20 bases in between. The CDR3 totals 14 residues. CDR1 MDHEN and CDR2 SYDVKM come from the germline V gene.

This clonotype appeared a few times. This rearrangement joins TRBV12-3 or TRBV12-4 to TRBJ2-3; the match to TRBD2 covers 8 bases. V gave up 2 bases and J gave up 7 bases; unmatched junction bases: 8. CDR3 length: 15 residues. The CDR3 reads CASSLPGGGLYTQYF. For the CDR3, the DNA is TGTGCCAGCAGTTTACCGGGGGGGGGCCTATATACGCAGTATTTT.